This T cell receptor beta chain came from a study of Graves' ophthalmopathy and Graves' hyperthyroidism. Study outcomes and limitations: Sensitivity of approximately 88% and specificity of about 81% were achieved when a 13-signature model separated ophthalmopathy from stable hyperthyroidism. Appearing in blood as well were most expanded thyroid clonotypes above 0.001 frequency. The model predicted ophthalmopathy progression with 65% to 71% sensitivity and less than 80% specificity.

Out of around 10 ml of fresh peripheral blood, PBMCs were obtained. Amplified material comprised TCR beta CDR3 regions derived from RNA transcripts. First-round RT-PCR used HTBI primers; second-round multiplex PCR followed. A single record per CDR3 protein comes from TCRdb applying MiXCR to the multiplex PCR reads. In the table there are about 380,000 distinct CDR3 sequences, approximately 15% of which are singletons. V lost 4 bases and J 3 bases, leaving 13 bases between the germline ends. Germline V gene data show CDR1 as LNHDA and CDR2 as SQIVND (reference sequence). This CDR3 comprises 15 residues. Concerning this clonotype itself: Its antigen is unknown.

The V and J genes are TRBV19 and TRBJ2-4, with TRBD1 as a possible D gene (6 bases). Specimen: peripheral blood. This sequence originates from a woman between 18 and 30 years old with stable Graves' hyperthyroidism. The CDR3 spells CASSNRVRGKNIQYF. The DNA of the CDR3 is TGTGCCAGTAGTAACAGGGTTCGTGGCAAAAACATTCAGTACTTC.